This T cell receptor beta chain derives from a study of radiation and T cells in renal cell carcinoma. Study as a whole: Nephrectomy followed 15 Gy stereotactic body radiation by 4 weeks. Regarding the study as a whole: No pretreatment tumor biopsies were available for baseline clonotypes. In blood, top tumor clones expanded by 2 weeks, shrinking by 4.

In germline, CDR1 is WSHSY, CDR2 SAAADI. The CDR3 is made up of 16 amino acids. V shed 1 base and J shed 4 bases, with 14 bases lying between them. This clone came up a few times. What it binds is unknown. Time point indicated: blood 2 weeks post-SBRT. Treatment of the sample: 15 Gy SBRT to primary tumor, nephrectomy 4 weeks later. After SBRT, blood was collected at 2 and 4 weeks, plus baseline. Only in-frame clones appear in the TCRdb table, and some are missing; sequencing was by immunoSEQ multiplex PCR. The repertoire holds more than 95,000 clones, with over 75% as singletons. Sample: blood, taken from a patient whose treatment included radiotherapy and nephrectomy. The receptor's source is a man aged 45 to 65 with renal cell carcinoma. The genes are TRBV10-2 and TRBJ1-5, with D possibly being TRBD1 (5 bases). The CDR3 coding sequence is TGCGCCAGCAGTGAGTTCACAGGAGGAGGGAATCAGCCCCAGCATTTT. Translating gives CASSEFTGGGNQPQHF.